The 28 T cell receptor beta chains in this list originate from one sample, sequenced in a study of a mutant IDH1 vaccine in newly diagnosed glioma. Time point specified: week 35, safety follow-up. Every single dose of the vaccine, 300 ug of mutant IDH1 20-mer peptide, came with topical imiquimod. No antigens are known for them. Produced via immunoSEQ multiplex PCR; TCRdb's table is partial and in-frame only. The data hold approximately 60,000 clones, with less than 90% observed a single time. This material consisted of PBMCs, taken from a glioma patient whose treatment included an IDH1 peptide vaccine. Receptors originate from a middle-aged man with glioma.

The rearrangement links TRBV5-1 to TRBJ1-2; the D is unclear. The CDR3 covers 13 residues. V lost 1 base, J lost 2 bases, and 6 bases lay in between. Germline loops: CDR1 SGHRS, CDR2 YFSETQ. CDR3 DNA: TGCGCCAGCAGCTTGTCTGAAAACTATGGCTACACCTTC. Encoded protein: CASSLSENYGYTF.

The CDR3 DNA follows: TGCGCCAGCAGTCCGAAAGCGGGAGGATTCACAGATACGCAGTATTTT. Translating it yields CASSPKAGGFTDTQYF. The chain combines TRBV5-1 with TRBJ2-3, with 9 positions matching TRBD2. Germline V CDR1 and CDR2: SGHRS, YFSETQ. CDR3 length: 16 residues. With V trimmed by 5 bases and J by 2 bases, 9 bases remained unmatched.

V usage is TRBV6-4 and J usage is TRBJ1-1, with 7 nucleotides matching TRBD1. Trimming removed 6 bases from V and 5 bases from J; junction bases left unmatched: 6. This CDR3 has 13 residues. The germline V gene has CDR1 MRHNA and CDR2 SNTAGT. The CDR3 nucleotides read TGTGCCAGCAGAAGACAGGGTGGTACTGAAGCTTTCTTT. Translating gives CASRRQGGTEAFF.

In this sample, this clone turned up once. The rearrangement links TRBV6-1 to TRBJ1-5; D gene uncertain. This CDR3 is 13 amino acids long. V dropped 11 bases and J dropped 2 bases, with 13 bases sitting between them. From germline, CDR1 is MNHNS and CDR2 SASEGT. The CDR3 nucleotides read TGTGCCGTGCGTTGGGAGGGCAATCAGCCCCAGCATTTT. This gives the protein CAVRWEGNQPQHF.

The chain joins TRBV7-6 to TRBJ2-1; D unclear. This CDR3 is 13 amino acids long. The V end was cut by 5 bases, the J end by 1 base, with 6 bases between. Germline CDR1 SGHVS, CDR2 FNYEAQ. CDR3: CASSPQSYNEQFF. For the CDR3, the DNA is TGTGCCAGCAGCCCCCAATCCTACAATGAGCAGTTCTTC.

The gene calls are TRBV9 and TRBJ2-3; 10 nucleotides line up with TRBD2. Germline V gene sequence: CDR1 SGDLS, CDR2 YYNGEE. With 2 bases clipped from V and 0 bases from J, the junction kept 9 bases outside the gene matches. The CDR3 has 18 residues. In DNA form, the CDR3 reads TGTGCCAGCAGCGTGGCCTCCGGGACTAGCGTTAGCACAGATACGCAGTATTTT. Amino acid sequence: CASSVASGTSVSTDTQYF.

V is TRBV6-5 and J is TRBJ2-6; D is perhaps TRBD2 (5 bases). This CDR3 is built from 15 residues. Germline lookup yields CDR1 MNHEY and CDR2 SVGAGI. V dropped 4 bases and J dropped 1 base, with 8 bases sitting between them. The CDR3 coding sequence is TGTGCCAGCAGTTTCGGGATTTCTGGGGCCAACGTCCTGACTTTC. Its translation: CASSFGISGANVLTF.

The chain has TRBV29-1 and TRBJ1-1; D perhaps matches TRBD1 (5 bases). Trimming removed 4 bases from V and 0 bases from J, with 15 bases in between. Germline CDR1 SQVTM, CDR2 ANQGSEA. The CDR3 consists of 15 residues. The CDR3 sequence is CSVGGIIGLNTEAFF. The CDR3 coding sequence is TGCAGCGTTGGGGGGATAATCGGTTTGAACACTGAAGCTTTCTTT.

The gene calls are TRBV6-1 and TRBJ1-2; the D is unclear. Germline CDR1 is MNHNS and CDR2 is SASEGT. With 3 bases removed from V and 5 bases from J, the gap between germline ends came to 19 bases. This CDR3 contains 16 residues. The CDR3 DNA follows: TGTGCCAGCAGTGAGGCATTCGTTCTCGGGTCGTATGGCTACACCTTC. Translating it yields CASSEAFVLGSYGYTF.

The V call is TRBV21-1, the J call TRBJ2-7; the table's D call, TRBD2, was not checked against the DNA. TRBV21-1 is a recognized pseudogene. This CDR3 comprises 17 residues. The CDR3 DNA reads as TGTGCCAGCAGCAAATTGAGCCCTAGACCTCCCCTCTACGAGCAGTACTTC. It translates to CASSKLSPRPPLYEQYF.

This chain links TRBV7-2 with TRBJ1-1; no firm D call. The CDR3 has 13 amino acids. CDR1 is SGHTA and CDR2 is FQGNSA in the germline V gene. Trimming took 3 bases from V and 1 from J, leaving 6 bases between them. The CDR3 DNA sequence: TGTGCCAGCAGCTTGCAGGAGAACACTGAAGCTTTCTTT. It is translated as CASSLQENTEAFF. Using reference TRBV7-2 and TRBJ1-1 for the parts outside the CDR3, the full variable domain is GAGVSQSPSNKVTEKGKDVELRCDPISGHTALYWYRQSLGQGLEFLIYFQGNSAPDKSGLPSDRFSAERTGGSVSTLTIQRTQQEDSAVYLCASSLQENTEAFFGQGTRLTVV.

The rearrangement links TRBV12-5 to TRBJ1-1, with D perhaps matching TRBD1 (6 bases). The CDR3 totals 13 residues. Germline CDR1 LGHNT, CDR2 FRNRAP. Trimming pared 1 base from V and 9 bases from J, leaving 12 bases between. The CDR3 coding sequence is TGTGCTAGTGGTTTGGAAGTACAGGGAAAAGCTTTCTTT. This encodes CASGLEVQGKAFF.

The chain employs TRBV7-9 and TRBJ1-1; 8 bases line up with TRBD1. Germline CDR1 reads SEHNR; CDR2 reads FQNEAQ (reference sequence). The CDR3 runs to 11 residues. V lost 5 bases and J lost 8; bases outside the gene matches: 1. The CDR3 nucleotides are TGTGCCAGCAGCCGACAGGGGGAAGCTTTCTTT. This encodes CASSRQGEAFF.

The chain uses TRBV5-1 and TRBJ2-5; perhaps TRBD2 as D (6 bases). The CDR3 contains 15 residues. In germline, CDR1 is SGHRS, CDR2 YFSETQ. V gave up 3 bases and J gave up 5 bases, with 17 bases separating them. The CDR3 nucleotides are TGCGCCAGCAGCTCCTTGCCCGGGACTGACGAGACCCAGTACTTC. Amino acid sequence: CASSSLPGTDETQYF.

The chain uses TRBV11-2 and TRBJ1-1; 7 bases match TRBD1. V lost 5 bases, J lost 6 bases, and 18 bases stayed unmatched. CDR1 and CDR2 (germline): SGHAT, FQNNGV. CDR3 length equals 17 residues. The CDR3 protein is CASSHPRQGGTGAEAFF. The DNA for the CDR3 is TGTGCCAGCAGCCACCCGAGACAGGGAGGGACTGGCGCTGAAGCTTTCTTT.

V gene TRBV6-5 combines with J gene TRBJ1-1; 7 nucleotides agree with TRBD1. Unmatched junction bases numbered 8, after V lost 6 bases and J lost 7 bases. This CDR3 has 13 residues. The germline V gene has CDR1 MNHEY and CDR2 SVGAGI. CDR3 bases: TGTGCCAGCAGCCACGACAGGGACCTTGAAGCTTTCTTT. Translation: CASSHDRDLEAFF.

The J gene is TRBJ2-2, the V gene TRBV13; TRBD2 matches 8 bases. This CDR3 is 16 amino acids long. The trim removed 2 bases at V and 1 base at J, leaving 3 bases unmatched. CDR1 PRHDT and CDR2 FYEKMQ come from the germline V gene (reference sequence). The CDR3 spells CASSLFAGGNTGELFF. In DNA, the CDR3 is TGTGCCAGCAGCTTATTCGCGGGAGGGAACACCGGGGAGCTGTTTTTT. The complete variable domain, with remaining parts taken from reference TRBV13 and TRBJ2-2, reads AAGVIQSPRHLIKEKRETATLKCYPIPRHDTVYWYQQGPGQDPQFLISFYEKMQSDKGSIPDRFSAQQFSDYHSELNMSSLELGDSALYFCASSLFAGGNTGELFFGEGSRLTVL.

The genes are TRBV6-1 and TRBJ2-1; D perhaps matches TRBD2 (6 bases). The germline gives CDR1 MNHNS, CDR2 SASEGT. V lost 7 bases, J lost 6 bases, and 16 bases lay in between. CDR3 length: 14 amino acids. CDR3 in DNA: TGTGCCAGCAAGTATGTACGGGGGAGCAATGAGCAGTTCTTC. Translation gives CASKYVRGSNEQFF.

V usage is TRBV19 and J usage is TRBJ1-5, with a possible D match to TRBD1 (5 bases). V was trimmed by 6 bases and J by 3 bases, leaving 15 bases between them. Germline CDR1 and CDR2: LNHDA and SQIVND (reference sequence). The CDR3 is 15 residues long. The chain's CDR3 is CASRRDRNPNQPQHF. CDR3 DNA: TGTGCCAGTAGAAGAGACAGAAACCCCAATCAGCCCCAGCATTTT.

The V gene is TRBV19, the J gene TRBJ2-3, with unresolved D. Trimming stripped 5 bases from V and 1 base from J, with 7 bases between. This CDR3 is built from 13 residues. CDR1 LNHDA and CDR2 SQIVND come from the germline V gene (reference sequence). In DNA form, the CDR3 reads TGTGCCAGTAGTCAATGGCGCACAGATACGCAGTATTTT. Translation gives CASSQWRTDTQYF.

This clone came up once. This rearrangement joins TRBV6-5 to TRBJ2-7; 12 positions match TRBD1. Trimming removed 4 bases from V and 4 bases from J; junction bases left unmatched: 5. Germline V gene data show CDR1 as MNHEY and CDR2 as SVGAGI. The CDR3 consists of 15 residues. The CDR3 coding sequence is TGTGCCAGCAGTTCCCGGGACAGGGGGCAGTACGAGCAGTACTTC. Its protein product is CASSSRDRGQYEQYF.

This chain uses TRBV7-3 with TRBJ2-7; the match to TRBD2 covers 10 bases. CDR1 and CDR2 (germline): SGHTA, FQGTGA. Trimming took 6 bases from V and 2 from J; bases not matched to a gene: 4. The CDR3 is made up of 14 amino acids. Written as DNA, the CDR3 is TGTGCCAGCAGGACAAGCGGGAGGGCCTACGAGCAGTACTTC. Translating gives CASRTSGRAYEQYF.

The CDR3 is CASSPQLYGYTF. CDR3 bases: TGTGCCAGCTCACCGCAGCTCTATGGCTACACCTTC. The V call is TRBV18, the J call TRBJ1-2; D is unresolved. Trimming left V 3 bases short and J 4 bases short, with 6 bases between. CDR1 is KGHSH and CDR2 is LQKENI in the germline V gene. CDR3 length: 12 residues.

This clone was found a few times. The V call is TRBV19, the J call TRBJ2-2; 8 bases agree with TRBD2. The junction had 5 bases not matched to a gene; V was cut back by 7 bases and J by 4 bases. The CDR3 totals 14 residues. The germline V gene has CDR1 LNHDA and CDR2 SQIVND (reference sequence). CDR3 protein: CASTGRVLTGELFF. The CDR3 nucleotides are TGTGCCAGTACCGGGAGGGTCCTCACCGGGGAGCTGTTTTTT. The full variable domain, with the rest looked up from reference TRBV19 and TRBJ2-2, is DGGITQSPKYLFRKEGQNVTLSCEQNLNHDAMYWYRQDPGQGLRLIYYSQIVNDFQKGDIAEGYSVSREKKESFPLTVTSAQKNPTAFYLCASTGRVLTGELFFGEGSRLTVL.

V usage is TRBV6-5 and J usage is TRBJ1-2; TRBD1 agrees at 7 bases. The germline gives CDR1 MNHEY, CDR2 SVGAGI. Trimming removed 6 bases from V and 7 bases from J; junction bases left unmatched: 14. This CDR3 is built from 15 residues. In nucleotides, the CDR3 is TGTGCCAGCAGGATAACAGGGGAAGGCAATCTTGGCTACACCTTC. It codes for CASRITGEGNLGYTF.

The rearrangement joins TRBV5-1 to TRBJ2-1, with TRBD2 identical over 13 bases. Germline assignment: CDR1 SGHRS and CDR2 YFSETQ. The CDR3 totals 16 residues. V trimming: 4 bases; J trimming: 7 bases; junction bases outside the gene matches: 8. The CDR3 DNA sequence: TGCGCCAGCAGCCCCGGACTAGCGGGAGTGTTGAATGAGCAGTTCTTC. Protein sequence: CASSPGLAGVLNEQFF. Together with reference TRBV5-1 and TRBJ2-1, the CDR3 gives the full variable domain: KAGVTQTPRYLIKTRGQQVTLSCSPISGHRSVSWYQQTPGQGLQFLFEYFSETQRNKGNFPGRFSGRQFSNSRSEMNVSTLELGDSALYLCASSPGLAGVLNEQFFGPGTRLTVL.

This clone was seen once. The chain uses TRBV4-2 and TRBJ1-1; no definite D call. CDR1 LGHNA and CDR2 YNFKEQ come from the germline V gene. Trimming shortened V by 8 bases and J by 2 bases, and 9 bases separated the two germline ends. The CDR3 sequence is 12 residues long. The CDR3 region has the DNA TGTGCCAGCCGGTGGGAAAACACTGAAGCTTTCTTT. Its protein is CASRWENTEAFF.

The chain uses TRBV18 and TRBJ2-1, with TRBD1 as a possible D gene (6 bases). The ends were cut back, 6 bases at V and 0 bases at J, with 12 bases in the middle. There are 15 residues in the CDR3. The germline V gene encodes CDR1 KGHSH and CDR2 LQKENI. In DNA, the CDR3 is TGTGCCAGCTCGGCCGACAGGAGCTCCTACAATGAGCAGTTCTTC. Its translation is CASSADRSSYNEQFF.